The sample holds many counts of the clone carrying this TCR beta chain. Antigen: not known. These data come from a study of blood T cells in healthy people across ages. Broader study findings: Samples with more naive T cells showed higher observed beta diversity.

V was pared by 3 bases and J by 4 bases, with 8 bases of the junction left unmatched. The CDR3 runs 16 residues. The germline CDR1 and CDR2 sequences are LGHNA and YSLEER. Extraction of total RNA produced a minimum of 5.5 micrograms from each sample. A J-beta primer mix and a sample-barcoded 5' primer were used in a second PCR of about 7 to 12 cycles. TCRdb independently ran MiXCR on the 5' RACE reads; one entry per CDR3 protein. The table shows 550,000 to 800,000 distinct CDR3 sequences, with around 32% occurring only once. This chain connects TRBV4-3 to TRBJ2-5; TRBD2 agrees at 10 bases. Sequencing was done on a sample of blood. The receptor was isolated from a woman over 75 in good health. Written as DNA, the CDR3 is TGCGCCAGCAGCCAGCAGAAGCGGGGGGGGGGAGAGACCCAGTACTTC. Its translation is CASSQQKRGGGETQYF.